Sequencing of this T cell receptor beta chain was carried out in a study of glioma-infiltrating T cells. A note on this clonotype: This may come from a read error, since a much larger clone is one base off.

The CDR3 runs to 15 residues. In germline, CDR1 is LNHDA, CDR2 SQIVND (reference sequence). TCR alpha and beta CDR3 regions were amplified from RNA using iRepertoire nested multiplex PCR. MiXCR, applied by TCRdb to the multiplex PCR reads, yields one record per CDR3 protein. The sample shows 100,000 to 150,000 distinct CDR3 sequences, approximately 25% of them seen only once. The sample taken for sequencing was glioma tissue, nonneoplastic brain tissue, or PBMCs (not recorded which). This chain links TRBV19 with TRBJ2-7, with D unclear. The sequence came from a human donor with low-grade glioma or glioblastoma, undergoing nonglioma brain surgery, or in good health (not recorded which). The DNA for the CDR3 is TGTGCCAGTAGATCGAGAAGCTCTGAATCCTACGCGCAGTACTTC. Translation gives CASRSRSSESYAQYF.